This entry concerns a single T cell receptor beta chain. Researchers ran the PCR with 60 Vbeta and 13 Jbeta primers. Method: immunoSEQ multiplex PCR; TCRdb's copy keeps in-frame clones and lacks some. The table lists more than 95,000 clones, approximately 72% of them singletons. This sample is drawn from a study of cytomegalovirus exposure and HLA in healthy donors. Trimming stripped 4 bases from V and 3 bases from J, with 11 bases between. This CDR3 has 14 amino acids. Germline CDR1 and CDR2: SGHDT and YYEEEE. This rearrangement joins TRBV5-6 to TRBJ2-1; D possibly corresponds to TRBD2 (5 bases). Material: PBMCs. The receptor was derived from a female donor in good health and CMV-seropositive. The CDR3: CASSPPGFYNEQFF. CDR3 DNA sequence: TGTGCCAGCAGCCCCCCGGGATTCTACAATGAGCAGTTCTTC.